The clone carrying this TCR beta chain was counted only a few times. The antigen is undetermined. This record comes from a study of identical twins. Only healthy Caucasians were included as donors. MiXCR, run by TCRdb on the 5' RACE reads, gives a single entry per CDR3 protein. The sample contains 200,000 to 250,000 distinct CDR3 sequences, roughly a tenth of which appear only once. Whole-study results and caveats: Invariant MAIT and iNKT cells may have partly biased zero-insertion analyses. The models systematically underestimated how much out-of-frame TCR alpha was shared in monozygotic twins.

Trimming pared 7 bases from V and 2 bases from J, leaving 7 bases between. Germline-derived CDR1 and CDR2 are SGHDT and YYEEEE. The CDR3 runs to 13 residues. The material sequenced was memory T cells sorted from blood. The chain combines TRBV5-6 with TRBJ1-6; unclear D gene. The sequence derives from a man aged 50-60 years in good health. CDR3 sequence (DNA): TGTGCCAGCCACCTCCCCTATAATTCACCCCTCCACTTT. Its translation: CASHLPYNSPLHF.